Listed here are 29 T cell receptor beta chains from one sample, sequenced in a study of T cell responses to AZD1222 COVID-19 vaccine. Clones were sequenced by immunoSEQ multiplex PCR, and TCRdb holds only the in-frame ones, with some missing. The data hold under 200,000 clones, with over 85% observed a single time. The sequencing here drew on peripheral blood, taken on day 0 of AZD1222 vaccination. Receptors were obtained from an adult in good health.

V gene TRBV27 combines with J gene TRBJ2-1, with D possibly matching TRBD1 (5 bases). Germline V lookup: CDR1 MNHEY, CDR2 SMNVEV (reference sequence). The ends were cut back, 0 bases at V and 3 bases at J, with 15 bases in the middle. The CDR3 is 17 amino acids. CDR3 bases: TGTGCCAGCAGTTTATCGTGGCGGACACATATCTACAATGAGCAGTTCTTC. Its protein is CASSLSWRTHIYNEQFF.

The V and J genes are TRBV6-6 and TRBJ1-1; tentatively, D is TRBD1 (5 bases). Trimming stripped 5 bases from V and 10 bases from J, with 41 bases between. CDR3 length: 21 amino acids. Germline V gene data show CDR1 as MNHNY and CDR2 as SVGAGI (reference sequence). In DNA form, the CDR3 reads TGTGCCAGCAGTCCCCGGGCCGGAGGCCGGCAAACGGAACTCGGATCCACAGGAGCTTTCTTT. Translation gives CASSPRAGGRQTELGSTGAFF.

The chain links TRBV19 to TRBJ1-5, with a possible D match to TRBD1 (6 bases). The CDR3 totals 20 residues. V lost 1 base and J 0 bases, leaving 22 bases between the germline ends. Germline V lookup: CDR1 LNHDA, CDR2 SQIVND (reference sequence). The CDR3, as DNA: TGTGCCAGTAGTATAGTTTTGGGGACGACAGGAGCATATAGCAATCAGCCCCAGCATTTT. This sequence encodes CASSIVLGTTGAYSNQPQHF.

The genes are TRBV6-4 and TRBJ2-3; TRBD2 matches at 8 bases. J was trimmed by 0 bases and V by 5 bases; bases with no gene match: 4. The CDR3 is 15 amino acids. CDR1 and CDR2 from the germline V gene are MRHNA and SNTAGT. This CDR3 is CASSNRGGSTDTQYF. The CDR3 nucleotides read TGTGCCAGCAGTAACCGGGGGGGGAGCACAGATACGCAGTATTTT.

This sequence joins TRBV15 and TRBJ2-7; D unresolved. CDR1 and CDR2 (germline): LNHNV, YYDKDF (reference sequence). CDR3 size: 17 residues. V lost 1 base, J lost 7 bases, and 23 bases lay in between. CDR3 protein: CATSRATATNRAQEQYF. CDR3 coding DNA: TGTGCCACCAGCAGAGCCACCGCTACTAATAGAGCTCAAGAGCAGTACTTC.

The chain joins TRBV7-2 to TRBJ1-3, with D unresolved. CDR1 is SGHTA, CDR2 FQGNSA, per germline. This CDR3 contains 15 residues. Deletions cut 5 bases from V and 0 bases from J, with 11 bases between. CDR3 sequence (DNA): TGTGCCAGCAGCCTCGGCGGATCCTCTGGAAACACCATATATTTT. Translating it yields CASSLGGSSGNTIYF.

The J gene is TRBJ2-1, the V gene TRBV5-5; TRBD1 agrees at 9 bases. V gave up 3 bases and J gave up 12 bases; unmatched junction bases: 16. The CDR3 has 16 residues. CDR1 is SGHKS, CDR2 YYEKEE, per germline (reference sequence). CDR3 sequence reads: CASSSNRDRALEGQFF. The CDR3 DNA reads as TGTGCCAGCAGCTCGAACCGGGACAGGGCCCTAGAGGGGCAGTTCTTC.

The count of this clone is one. The gene calls are TRBV5-8 and TRBJ1-2; D ambiguous. The CDR3 totals 13 residues. With 3 bases removed from V and 3 bases from J, the gap between germline ends came to 9 bases. Germline CDR1 SGHTS, CDR2 YDEGEE. CDR3 nucleotides: TGTGCCAGCAGCTCTGGTTACGACTATGGCTACACCTTC. Translated: CASSSGYDYGYTF.

CDR3 sequence reads: CASTMDRSSGNTIYF. The CDR3 DNA reads as TGTGCCAGTACTATGGACAGGTCCTCTGGAAACACCATATATTTT. The chain links TRBV19 to TRBJ1-3, with 7 bases fitting TRBD1. This CDR3 has 15 residues. The trim removed 7 bases at V and 0 bases at J, leaving 6 bases unmatched. CDR1 and CDR2 (germline): LNHDA, SQIVND (reference sequence). Combining the CDR3 with reference TRBV19 and TRBJ1-3 gives the whole variable domain DGGITQSPKYLFRKEGQNVTLSCEQNLNHDAMYWYRQDPGQGLRLIYYSQIVNDFQKGDIAEGYSVSREKKESFPLTVTSAQKNPTAFYLCASTMDRSSGNTIYFGEGSWLTVV.

The V gene is TRBV5-1, the J gene TRBJ2-1; 8 nucleotides agree with TRBD2. This CDR3 spans 16 amino acids. The germline V gene has CDR1 SGHRS and CDR2 YFSETQ. V shed 0 bases and J 7 bases; nucleotides not matched to a gene: 9. The CDR3 sequence: CASSLAPGTRQNEQFF. The CDR3 region has the DNA TGCGCCAGCAGCTTGGCCCCTGGGACTAGACAAAATGAGCAGTTCTTC.

The V and J genes are TRBV4-2 and TRBJ2-3; the match to TRBD2 covers 10 bases. The V gene's germline CDR1 is LGHNA and CDR2 YNFKEQ. CDR3 length: 16 residues. J lost 3 bases, V lost 3 bases, and 6 bases had no gene match. The CDR3 bases are TGTGCCAGCAGCCAGCCCGCTAGCGGGAGAACAGATACGCAGTATTTT. Encoded protein: CASSQPASGRTDTQYF.

The J gene is TRBJ2-7, the V gene TRBV27, with D maybe TRBD1 (6 bases). Germline CDR1 and CDR2: MNHEY and SMNVEV (reference sequence). The germline V and J ends were trimmed by 5 bases and 3 bases, with 23 bases remaining between them. The CDR3 consists of 17 residues. CDR3 residues: CASSRMVDRTGDYEQYF. For the CDR3, the DNA is TGTGCCAGCAGTCGGATGGTCGACAGGACCGGTGACTACGAGCAGTACTTC.

This sequence joins TRBV7-9 and TRBJ2-3; a weak D match, TRBD2 (5 bases). With 5 bases removed from V and 4 bases from J, the gap between germline ends came to 13 bases. The CDR3 covers 14 residues. Per the germline V gene, CDR1 is SEHNR and CDR2 is FQNEAQ (reference sequence). In DNA form, the CDR3 reads TGTGCCAGCAGCCCCTCGGGGTATCCAGATACGCAGTATTTT. Its translation is CASSPSGYPDTQYF.

This clone came up a few times. This CDR3 is CASSLQTSGYQETQYF. CDR3 DNA sequence: TGTGCCAGCAGCTTGCAAACTAGCGGATACCAAGAGACCCAGTACTTC. This chain connects TRBV5-5 to TRBJ2-5; 8 bases agree with TRBD2. The V gene end was trimmed by 1 base and the J gene end by 0 bases; junction bases not matched to a gene: 5. Germline CDR1 SGHKS, CDR2 YYEKEE (reference sequence). The CDR3 loop spans 16 amino acids.

The chain recombines TRBV30 with TRBJ2-1, with D tentatively TRBD2 (6 bases). Trimming took off 4 bases at V and 7 bases at J, with 14 bases between the two ends. This CDR3 is 13 amino acids long. CDR1 is GTSNPN and CDR2 is SVGIG in the germline V gene (reference sequence). In nucleotides, the CDR3 is TGTGCCTGGACGGAGGGAGTCAAGAATGAGCAGTTCTTC. Protein product: CAWTEGVKNEQFF.

The J gene is TRBJ1-5, the V gene TRBV6-5, with D uncertain. V was cut by 7 bases and J by 16 bases, with 17 bases left in between. Germline V gene data show CDR1 as MNHEY and CDR2 as SVGAGI. The CDR3 sequence is 11 residues long. The DNA for the CDR3 is TGTGCCAGCATTCCTTCGGGTTTCCGACATTTT. It specifies CASIPSGFRHF.

This rearrangement joins TRBV2 to TRBJ2-7; maybe TRBD2 (5 bases). The CDR3 runs 15 residues. Looked up from germline, CDR1 is SNHLY and CDR2 is FYNNEI. V dropped 1 base and J dropped 2 bases, with 12 bases sitting between them. CDR3 amino acids: CASSEGGSSAYEQYF. The CDR3 DNA sequence: TGTGCCAGCAGTGAAGGAGGGAGTAGCGCCTACGAGCAGTACTTC. The full variable domain, with the rest looked up from reference TRBV2 and TRBJ2-7, is EPEVTQTPSHQVTQMGQEVILRCVPISNHLYFYWYRQILGQKVEFLVSFYNNEISEKSEIFDDQFSVERPDGSNFTLKIRSTKLEDSAMYFCASSEGGSSAYEQYFGPGTRLTVT.

The gene calls are TRBV5-1 and TRBJ1-2; D is possibly TRBD1 (6 bases). V dropped 1 base and J dropped 4 bases, with 17 bases sitting between them. From germline, CDR1 is SGHRS and CDR2 YFSETQ. The CDR3 runs 16 residues. DNA for the CDR3: TGCGCCAGCAGCTTGCTTGTCCGGGGGCCCGGCTATGGCTACACCTTC. It yields the protein CASSLLVRGPGYGYTF.

This clone was observed once. The chain has TRBV5-5 and TRBJ2-3; perhaps TRBD2 as D (6 bases). Trimming took off 4 bases at V and 4 bases at J, with 16 bases between the two ends. Germline CDR1 reads SGHKS; CDR2 reads YYEKEE (reference sequence). The CDR3 consists of 15 residues. CDR3 sequence: CASSPRAGSADTQYF. CDR3 nucleotide sequence: TGTGCCAGCAGCCCTAGGGCGGGGTCCGCAGATACGCAGTATTTT.

The V gene is TRBV2, the J gene TRBJ1-4, with a possible D match to TRBD1 (5 bases). The CDR3 covers 15 residues. Trimming shortened V by 0 bases and J by 8 bases, and 13 bases separated the two germline ends. Looked up from germline, CDR1 is SNHLY and CDR2 is FYNNEI. CDR3 sequence: CASSEALGRAEKLFF. The DNA for the CDR3 is TGTGCCAGCAGTGAAGCGCTTGGCAGGGCCGAAAAACTGTTTTTT.

This sequence joins TRBV5-6 and TRBJ1-2; 9 bases line up with TRBD1. The trim removed 2 bases at V and 8 bases at J, leaving 13 bases unmatched. The CDR3 totals 16 residues. Per germline, CDR1 SGHDT and CDR2 YYEEEE. The CDR3 DNA reads TGTGCCAGCAGCTTAGGGTTCGGACAGGGGTTGAGGGGCTACACCTTC. Translated: CASSLGFGQGLRGYTF.

In its sample, this clone was seen once. The chain is built from TRBV4-1 and TRBJ1-1; no clear D gene. The germline CDR1 and CDR2 sequences are MGHRA and YSYEKL. The CDR3 contains 15 residues. V lost 0 bases and J lost 3, with 11 bases in between. This chain's CDR3 is CASSQEERAYTEAFF. Written as DNA, the CDR3 is TGCGCCAGCAGCCAAGAAGAAAGGGCCTACACTGAAGCTTTCTTT.

This clone was seen more than once but under ten times. The chain combines TRBV10-1 with TRBJ2-7; TRBD2 agrees at 13 bases. This CDR3 contains 19 residues. In germline, CDR1 is WNHNN, CDR2 SYGVQD (reference sequence). The J segment lost 0 bases and the V segment lost 3 bases, leaving 11 bases of the junction unmatched. The CDR3 region is CASSDVGLAGATISYEQYF. The CDR3 DNA is TGCGCCAGCAGTGACGTTGGACTAGCGGGGGCCACCATCTCCTACGAGCAGTACTTC.

The chain employs TRBV19 and TRBJ1-3; D possibly corresponds to TRBD1 (5 bases). This CDR3 has 16 amino acids. V was pared by 3 bases and J by 0 bases, with 12 bases between. Germline assignment: CDR1 LNHDA and CDR2 SQIVND (reference sequence). The CDR3 nucleotides are TGTGCCAGTAGTATTCCCGGGGGACTCTCTGGAAACACCATATATTTT. Its translation is CASSIPGGLSGNTIYF.

The chain couples TRBV28 to TRBJ1-1; no clear D. CDR3 length equals 15 residues. The germline CDR1 and CDR2 sequences are MDHEN and SYDVKM. V lost 3 bases to trimming and J lost 1 base, with 12 bases between them. CDR3: CASSFQHLGNTEAFF. CDR3 nucleotides: TGTGCCAGCAGTTTCCAACACCTCGGGAACACTGAAGCTTTCTTT.

The V gene is TRBV7-2, the J gene TRBJ2-3; D call uncertain. V lost 1 base and J 1 base, leaving 9 bases between the germline ends. The germline V gene has CDR1 SGHTA and CDR2 FQGNSA. There are 15 residues in the CDR3. The CDR3 region is CASSLGYYGTDTQYF. The CDR3 bases are TGTGCCAGCAGCTTAGGATACTATGGCACAGATACGCAGTATTTT.

J is TRBJ2-1 and V is TRBV6-5; 7 nucleotides line up with TRBD1. The CDR3 loop spans 10 amino acids. V lost 9 bases, J lost 14 bases, and 7 bases stayed unmatched. Germline CDR1 is MNHEY and CDR2 is SVGAGI. This chain's CDR3 is CARATGWEFF. For the CDR3, the DNA is TGTGCCAGAGCGACAGGGTGGGAGTTCTTC.

The chain is built from TRBV18 and TRBJ1-2; D remains ambiguous. This CDR3 spans 13 amino acids. The ends were cut back, 3 bases at V and 2 bases at J, with 7 bases in the middle. CDR1 is KGHSH, CDR2 LQKENI, per germline. The CDR3 nucleotides are TGTGCCAGCTCACCGGAGAAAAACTATGGCTACACCTTC. This codes for CASSPEKNYGYTF.

The V call is TRBV18, the J call TRBJ2-4; weak D call: TRBD1 (6 bases). The V gene lost 5 bases and the J gene lost 7 bases, with 15 bases spanning the gap. This CDR3 comprises 14 residues. The germline gives CDR1 KGHSH, CDR2 LQKENI. The CDR3 region has the DNA TGTGCCAGCTCAGGCACTTTAGGACAGAACATTCAGTACTTC. Translating gives CASSGTLGQNIQYF.